The 20 T cell receptor beta chains listed next were all sequenced from one sample in a study of T cell repertoires in cytomegalovirus infection. MiXCR, applied by TCRdb to the reads, yields one record per CDR3 protein. The table lists some 77,000 distinct CDR3 sequences, 3.5% to 4.5% of them singletons. Material: PBMCs. The receptors were sampled from a human donor in good health (CMV status not recorded). Some clones in this sample may be carry-over from other donors' samples.

This clonotype was seen repeatedly, ten times or more. This rearrangement joins TRBV7-6 to TRBJ2-3; TRBD1 agrees at 7 bases. Germline assignment: CDR1 SGHVS and CDR2 FNYEAQ. V dropped 5 bases and J dropped 3; count of bases not matched to a gene: 8. The CDR3 runs 15 residues. This CDR3 reads CASSPTGFGTDTQYF. The CDR3 DNA follows: TGTGCCAGCAGCCCGACAGGGTTCGGTACAGATACGCAGTATTTT.

This clonotype occurred many times. Germline is not matched at one junction end, which may reflect a read error. V gene TRBV4-1 combines with J gene TRBJ2-1, with 13 bases fitting TRBD2. This CDR3 comprises 17 residues. Germline CDR1 reads MGHRA; CDR2 reads YSYEKL. In nucleotides, the CDR3 is TGTGCCAGCAGCCAATGGGCAAGACTAGCGGGGGGCGATGAGCAGTTCTTC. Its translation is CASSQWARLAGGDEQFF.

This clonotype has a count of ten or more. The genes are TRBV27 and TRBJ1-1; D gene ambiguous. V lost 6 bases and J lost 10, with 18 bases in between. This CDR3 region has 13 residues. Germline-derived CDR1 and CDR2 are MNHEY and SMNVEV (reference sequence). In DNA form, the CDR3 reads TGTGCCAGCAGCGAACCCGGCCGAGGCCGAGCTTTCTTT. Its translation: CASSEPGRGRAFF.

This clonotype was observed many times. The CDR3 nucleotides read TGTGCCAGTACCCAAGCCGGGACTCGGAACACTGAAGCTTTCTTT. Protein product: CASTQAGTRNTEAFF. The chain uses TRBV19 and TRBJ1-1; D is perhaps TRBD1 (5 bases). The CDR3 sequence is 15 residues long. Trimming removed 7 bases from V and 1 base from J, with 16 bases in between. Germline-derived CDR1 and CDR2 are LNHDA and SQIVND (reference sequence).

Ten or more counts support this clonotype. This chain uses TRBV12-3 or TRBV12-4 with TRBJ1-2; D ambiguous. The CDR3 has 12 residues. Trimming took off 4 bases at V and 5 bases at J, with 8 bases between the two ends. As DNA, the CDR3 is TGTGCCAGCAGTTCGTTATTTTATGGCTACACCTTC. Amino acid sequence: CASSSLFYGYTF.

This clonotype was recorded at least ten times. V is TRBV11-1 and J is TRBJ1-1, with D hard to call. CDR3 length: 11 residues. The germline V and J ends were trimmed by 5 bases and 5 bases, with 6 bases remaining between them. CDR1 is SGHAT and CDR2 is FQDESV in the germline V gene (reference sequence). In DNA, the CDR3 is TGTGCCAGCAGCGCCACAACTGAAGCTTTCTTT. Translating gives CASSATTEAFF.

Ten or more counts support this clonotype. V usage is TRBV24-1 and J usage is TRBJ2-2; D is perhaps TRBD1 or TRBD2 (5 bases each). The V gene's germline CDR1 is KGHDR and CDR2 SFDVKD. The V end lost 1 base, the J end lost 5 bases, and 7 bases lay between the germline ends. The CDR3 spans 14 residues. The chain's CDR3 is CATSDLWGTGELFF. The CDR3 DNA reads as TGTGCCACCAGTGATTTATGGGGGACCGGGGAGCTGTTTTTT.

This clonotype was counted at least ten times. The gene calls are TRBV6-2 or TRBV6-3 and TRBJ1-1, with 8 bases matching TRBD1. The CDR3 sequence is 15 residues long. CDR1 is MNHEY, CDR2 SVGEGT, per germline. Trimming took 7 bases from V and 1 from J; bases not matched to a gene: 8. The CDR3 DNA sequence: TGTGCCAGCAACGATTACAGGGGGAGGAACACTGAAGCTTTCTTT. Translating gives CASNDYRGRNTEAFF.

Many counts were recorded for this clonotype. The gene calls are TRBV7-2 and TRBJ2-5; D may be TRBD1 or TRBD2 (6 bases each). This CDR3 region has 12 residues. The V end lost 8 bases, the J end lost 5 bases, and 12 bases lay between the germline ends. Germline loops: CDR1 SGHTA, CDR2 FQGNSA. The DNA for the CDR3 is TGTGCCAGCTCGGGGGCCATGGAGACCCAGTACTTC. Protein product: CASSGAMETQYF.

This clonotype was counted ten times or more. CDR3 bases: TGTGCCAGCAGTTTATCCCTGATGTTAAGGAGCAATCAGCCCCAGCATTTT. It yields the protein CASSLSLMLRSNQPQHF. This chain connects TRBV28 to TRBJ1-5; no firm D call. V gave up 1 base and J gave up 1 base, with 14 bases separating them. CDR3 length equals 17 residues. Germline CDR1 is MDHEN and CDR2 is SYDVKM.

This clonotype showed up many times. The rearrangement links TRBV7-9 to TRBJ2-5; D possibly corresponds to TRBD1 (6 bases). Trimming took off 5 bases at V and 5 bases at J, with 12 bases between the two ends. The germline CDR1 and CDR2 sequences are SEHNR and FQNEAQ (reference sequence). The CDR3 extends over 13 amino acids. CDR3 region: CASSHRDSETQYF. CDR3 nucleotides: TGTGCCAGCAGCCACAGGGATTCGGAGACCCAGTACTTC.

This clonotype came up many times. V is TRBV7-6 and J is TRBJ2-7, with D uncertain. The CDR3 runs to 12 residues. The V end lost 3 bases, the J end lost 7 bases, and 10 bases lay between the germline ends. Germline CDR1 is SGHVS and CDR2 is FNYEAQ. In nucleotides, the CDR3 is TGTGCCAGCAGCTTTAAACCCACGGAGCAGTACTTC. This codes for CASSFKPTEQYF.

There are many counts of this clonotype. The chain employs TRBV28 and TRBJ1-4; the D is unclear. Germline lookup yields CDR1 MDHEN and CDR2 SYDVKM. The CDR3 is 15 residues long. The V gene lost 5 bases and the J gene lost 6 bases, with 16 bases spanning the gap. The CDR3 DNA is TGTGCCAGCAGTCCCATCATGACGGGAGATGAAAAACTGTTTTTT. Translating it yields CASSPIMTGDEKLFF.

In this sample, this clonotype turned up many times. The CDR3 loop reads CASSLRTGGTDTQYF. The CDR3 DNA follows: TGTGCCAGCAGCTTAAGGACAGGGGGCACAGATACGCAGTATTTT. The J gene is TRBJ2-3, the V gene TRBV7-3; 9 positions match TRBD1. From germline, CDR1 is SGHTA and CDR2 FQGTGA. The V and J ends lost 1 base and 1 base, in that order; junction bases with no gene match: 0. This CDR3 is built from 15 residues.

The chain couples TRBV20-1 to TRBJ1-6, with unresolved D. Germline CDR1 and CDR2: DFQATT and SNEGSKA (reference sequence). Trimming stripped 3 bases from V and 7 bases from J, with 10 bases between. The CDR3 sequence is 13 residues long. The CDR3 DNA sequence: TGCAGTGCTAGTCGCCCAGAGAATTCACCCCTCCACTTT. It yields the protein CSASRPENSPLHF.

This clonotype was counted many times. V is TRBV6-2 or TRBV6-3 and J is TRBJ1-1; D is undetermined. V lost 2 bases and J lost 6, with 7 bases in between. The germline V gene encodes CDR1 MNHEY and CDR2 SVGEGT. The CDR3 length is 12 residues. This CDR3 is CASSYMGSEAFF. As DNA, the CDR3 is TGTGCCAGCAGTTACATGGGGTCTGAAGCTTTCTTT.

This clonotype appeared many times. The V gene is TRBV2, the J gene TRBJ2-3; D might be TRBD1 (5 bases). The CDR3 sequence is 14 residues long. Deletions cut 7 bases from V and 2 bases from J, with 13 bases between. Germline-derived CDR1 and CDR2 are SNHLY and FYNNEI. CDR3 nucleotide sequence: TGTGCCAGCAAACCCCCCAGGGCCACAGATACGCAGTATTTT. Amino acids: CASKPPRATDTQYF.

In this sample, this clonotype turned up many times. V gene TRBV10-3 combines with J gene TRBJ2-5, with 8 bases fitting TRBD2. The germline CDR1 and CDR2 sequences are ENHRY and SYGVKD. The CDR3 is 19 amino acids. J lost 0 bases, V lost 3 bases, and 15 bases had no gene match. The CDR3 spells CAISDPLVAGGSYQETQYF. The CDR3, as DNA: TGTGCCATCAGTGACCCCTTGGTGGCGGGGGGATCGTACCAAGAGACCCAGTACTTC.

This clonotype came up many times. The chain combines TRBV6-5 with TRBJ2-7, with D perhaps TRBD1 (5 bases). The CDR3 is 16 residues long. Trimming removed 5 bases from V and 9 bases from J, with 26 bases in between. Germline CDR1 and CDR2: MNHEY and SVGAGI. The CDR3 bases are TGTGCCAGCAGTATATCCGGACAAGACATGCCTACGACGCAGTACTTC. It codes for CASSISGQDMPTTQYF.

This clonotype was seen ten or more times. The V gene is TRBV20-1, the J gene TRBJ2-5, with D perhaps matching TRBD1 or TRBD2 (6 bases each). The CDR3 consists of 15 residues. Trimming took 0 bases from V and 1 from J, leaving 12 bases between them. Germline V CDR1 and CDR2: DFQATT, SNEGSKA (reference sequence). CDR3 in amino acids: CSARDLRGPQETQYF. Written as DNA, the CDR3 is TGCAGTGCTAGAGATCTCCGGGGGCCCCAAGAGACCCAGTACTTC.